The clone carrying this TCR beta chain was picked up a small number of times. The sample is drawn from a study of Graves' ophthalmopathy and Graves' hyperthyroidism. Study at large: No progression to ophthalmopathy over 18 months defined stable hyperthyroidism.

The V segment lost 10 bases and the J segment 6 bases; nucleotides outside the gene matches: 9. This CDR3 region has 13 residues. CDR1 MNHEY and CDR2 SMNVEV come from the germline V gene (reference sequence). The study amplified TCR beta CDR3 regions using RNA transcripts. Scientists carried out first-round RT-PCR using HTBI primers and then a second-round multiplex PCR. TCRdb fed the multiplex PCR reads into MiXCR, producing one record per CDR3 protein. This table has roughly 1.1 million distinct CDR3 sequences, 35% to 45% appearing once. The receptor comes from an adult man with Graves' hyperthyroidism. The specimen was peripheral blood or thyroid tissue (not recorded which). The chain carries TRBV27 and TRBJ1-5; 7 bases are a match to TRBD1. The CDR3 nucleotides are TGTGCCACTTCGACAGGGAAGGTTCAGCCCCAGCATTTT. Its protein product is CATSTGKVQPQHF.